Below are 27 T cell receptor beta chains sequenced from a single sample in a study of blood T cell repertoires in COVID-19. The assay was immunoSEQ multiplex PCR, and TCRdb's table has in-frame clones only and misses some. This sample yields under 90,000 clones, of which nearly 80% are seen a single time; less than 15% belongs to the top ten. The sample consisted of peripheral blood. Every receptor here comes from a human donor in a cohort sampled during active COVID-19.

This clone was found a few times. The genes are TRBV19 and TRBJ2-3; D is possibly TRBD1 (6 bases). The CDR3 covers 14 residues. Trimming shortened V by 9 bases and J by 5 bases, and 18 bases separated the two germline ends. CDR1 and CDR2 from the germline V gene are LNHDA and SQIVND (reference sequence). The CDR3 sequence: CASAERQGRDTQYF. CDR3 nucleotide sequence: TGTGCCAGCGCGGAGAGGCAGGGGAGAGATACGCAGTATTTT.

V is TRBV7-2 and J is TRBJ2-1; 7 bases line up with TRBD1. CDR3 length equals 14 residues. Germline V gene lookup returns CDR1 SGHTA and CDR2 FQGNSA. J gave up 7 bases and V 1 base, and 4 bases lay outside the gene matches. In nucleotides, the CDR3 is TGTGCCAGCAGCTTAGGTGGCAGGGGGAATGAGCAGTTCTTC. The encoded protein is CASSLGGRGNEQFF.

The chain combines TRBV11-3 with TRBJ2-7; tentative D call: TRBD1 (5 bases). The ends were cut back, 5 bases at V and 4 bases at J, with 15 bases in the middle. Germline lookup yields CDR1 SGHNT and CDR2 YENEEA. The CDR3 is made up of 14 amino acids. Here the CDR3 reads CASSGQGGRYEQYV. For the CDR3, the DNA is TGTGCCAGCAGCGGGCAGGGCGGACGGTACGAGCAGTACGTC.

V usage is TRBV6-6 and J usage is TRBJ2-7, with 7 bases aligning to TRBD1. This CDR3 has 13 residues. V lost 7 bases, J lost 0 bases, and 3 bases stayed unmatched. In germline, CDR1 is MNHNY, CDR2 SVGAGI (reference sequence). CDR3 protein: CASTDRISYEQYF. The DNA of the CDR3 is TGTGCCAGCACGGACAGGATCTCCTACGAGCAGTACTTC.

The chain combines TRBV18 with TRBJ1-3; D is ambiguous. Germline CDR1 KGHSH, CDR2 LQKENI. The V gene lost 2 bases and the J gene lost 4 bases, with 15 bases spanning the gap. The CDR3 consists of 16 residues. The CDR3: CASSPDQLLKGNTIYF. The CDR3 DNA follows: TGTGCCAGCTCACCAGATCAACTCCTAAAGGGAAACACCATATATTTT. Full variable domain (missing parts from reference TRBV18 and TRBJ1-3): NAGVMQNPRHLVRRRGQEARLRCSPMKGHSHVYWYRQLPEEGLKFMVYLQKENIIDESGMPKERFSAEFPKEGPSILRIQQVVRGDSAAYFCASSPDQLLKGNTIYFGEGSWLTVV.

This clone occurred once. This sequence joins TRBV6-5 and TRBJ1-2; TRBD1 aligns across 10 bases. Germline lookup yields CDR1 MNHEY and CDR2 SVGAGI. V lost 5 bases, J lost 8 bases, and 8 bases stayed unmatched. The CDR3 runs 14 residues. DNA for the CDR3: TGTGCCAGCAGTCGCGGGACAGGGGCTTGGGGCTACACCTTC. Its translation: CASSRGTGAWGYTF.

In its sample, this clone was seen once. For the CDR3, the DNA is TGCGCCAGCAGCCAGGGACTAGCCGTAAGGGAGCTGTTTTTT. Translated, it gives CASSQGLAVRELFF. The chain uses TRBV4-3 and TRBJ2-2; TRBD2 aligns across 9 bases. Germline V gene sequence: CDR1 LGHNA, CDR2 YSLEER. The CDR3 extends over 14 amino acids. V shed 3 bases, J shed 9 bases, and the junction held 5 bases outside the gene matches.

The chain joins TRBV6-5 to TRBJ1-5; TRBD1 aligns across 7 bases. V was clipped by 7 bases and J by 6 bases; unmatched bases: 12. The CDR3 extends over 15 amino acids. From germline, CDR1 is MNHEY and CDR2 SVGAGI. CDR3 sequence: CASTLEGALGQPQHF. CDR3 DNA sequence: TGTGCCAGCACTCTAGAGGGGGCGCTGGGTCAGCCCCAGCATTTT.

V usage is TRBV12-3 or TRBV12-4 and J usage is TRBJ1-2, with D possibly being TRBD1 (6 bases). The V end was cut by 7 bases, the J end by 4 bases, with 13 bases between. The CDR3 spans 13 residues. The chain's CDR3 is CASTDRSPYGYTF. CDR3 coding DNA: TGTGCCAGCACCGACAGGTCCCCCTATGGCTACACCTTC.

V gene TRBV2 combines with J gene TRBJ2-3; D might be TRBD2 (5 bases). Germline CDR1 reads SNHLY; CDR2 reads FYNNEI. V was pared by 3 bases and J by 1 base, with 8 bases between. The CDR3 loop spans 14 amino acids. CDR3 DNA sequence: TGTGCCAGCAGTGATGACGGGGGCACAGATACGCAGTATTTT. Protein product: CASSDDGGTDTQYF.

The V and J genes are TRBV11-2 and TRBJ1-6; no clear D gene. Per germline, CDR1 SGHAT and CDR2 FQNNGV. V was clipped by 6 bases and J by 0 bases, with 9 bases between them. CDR3 size: 15 residues. Here the CDR3 DNA reads TGTGCCAGCAGGAAAGGGAGCTCCTATAATTCACCCCTCCACTTT. Its protein product is CASRKGSSYNSPLHF.

The chain joins TRBV9 to TRBJ1-2; perhaps TRBD1 as D (5 bases). The germline V gene has CDR1 SGDLS and CDR2 YYNGEE. V was trimmed by 4 bases and J by 3 bases, leaving 16 bases between them. The CDR3 has 15 amino acids. The CDR3 nucleotides are TGTGCCAGCAGCTCCCGGGTTGGGGGGGACTATGGCTACACCTTC. Amino acid sequence: CASSSRVGGDYGYTF.

The rearrangement links TRBV5-4 to TRBJ2-3; 8 bases fit TRBD1. Germline CDR1 reads SGHNT; CDR2 reads YYREEE (reference sequence). V was pared by 0 bases and J by 6 bases, with 9 bases of the junction left unmatched. The CDR3 contains 16 residues. The CDR3 DNA reads TGTGCCAGCAGCTTGGGAGGACAGGGTATGATCGATACGCAGTATTTT. This encodes CASSLGGQGMIDTQYF.

The chain carries TRBV19 and TRBJ1-1, with D possibly TRBD1 on 5 matching bases. The germline gives CDR1 LNHDA, CDR2 SQIVND (reference sequence). V was pared by 4 bases and J by 3 bases, with 9 bases between. CDR3 length equals 13 residues. The CDR3 reads CASSRRGYTEAFF. The CDR3 coding sequence is TGTGCCAGTAGTAGACGGGGGTACACTGAAGCTTTCTTT.

This sequence joins TRBV28 and TRBJ1-1; maybe TRBD1 (5 bases). Deletions cut 6 bases from V and 0 bases from J, with 11 bases between. The CDR3 is 14 amino acids. From germline, CDR1 is MDHEN and CDR2 SYDVKM. CDR3 nucleotide sequence: TGTGCCAGCAGAATAAACAGGTTGAACACTGAAGCTTTCTTT. The encoded protein is CASRINRLNTEAFF.

V is TRBV12-3 or TRBV12-4 and J is TRBJ1-6; D ambiguous. The CDR3 has 12 amino acids. V lost 6 bases, J lost 9 bases, and 9 bases lay in between. DNA for the CDR3: TGTGCCAGCAGACTTCTATTTTCACCCCTCCACTTT. Residues: CASRLLFSPLHF.

The rearrangement links TRBV6-2 or TRBV6-3 to TRBJ2-1; D is possibly TRBD1 (5 bases). V gave up 5 bases and J gave up 1 base, with 15 bases separating them. The germline CDR1 and CDR2 sequences are MNHEY and SVGEGT. There are 16 residues in the CDR3. The CDR3 coding sequence is TGTGCCAGCAGTGGACATAGAAAGAGATCCTACAATGAGCAGTTCTTC. This gives the protein CASSGHRKRSYNEQFF.

The chain links TRBV3-1 (or the pseudogene TRBV3-2) to TRBJ2-1; 11 nucleotides align to TRBD1. The trim removed 0 bases at V and 6 bases at J, leaving 4 bases unmatched. The CDR3 totals 16 residues. Per the germline V gene, CDR1 is LGHDT and CDR2 is YNNKEL (reference sequence). This chain's CDR3 is CASSQDPGTGGNEQFF. CDR3 DNA: TGTGCCAGCAGCCAAGACCCCGGGACAGGGGGCAATGAGCAGTTCTTC.

This clone has more than one count but fewer than ten. V usage is TRBV7-2 and J usage is TRBJ2-2; tentatively, D is TRBD1 (5 bases). From germline, CDR1 is SGHTA and CDR2 FQGNSA. Trimming removed 6 bases at V and 5 bases at J, with 25 bases between. The CDR3 has 18 residues. CDR3 nucleotide sequence: TGTGCCAGCAGTTCATCGCCGACAGACCTTCTGATGACCGGGGAGCTGTTTTTT. This gives the protein CASSSSPTDLLMTGELFF.

This sequence joins TRBV4-3 and TRBJ1-3; 9 bases align to TRBD1. Germline loops: CDR1 LGHNA, CDR2 YSLEER. This CDR3 region has 15 residues. V lost 3 bases to trimming and J lost 4 bases; unmatched junction nucleotides: 4. The CDR3 loop is CASSHAGTGGNTIYF. CDR3 DNA: TGCGCCAGCAGCCATGCCGGGACAGGGGGAAACACCATATATTTT.

The chain carries TRBV7-8 and TRBJ2-2; 10 bases are shared with TRBD2. Germline V gene data show CDR1 as SGHVS and CDR2 as FQNEAQ. The CDR3 has 17 residues. V gave up 7 bases and J gave up 5 bases; unmatched junction bases: 13. The CDR3 nucleotides read TGTGCCAGCATCACTAAAGGGGCTAGCGGGGGAACCGGGGAGCTGTTTTTT. Translating it yields CASITKGASGGTGELFF.

The chain links TRBV21-1 to TRBJ1-4; the table assigns TRBD1, which was not confirmed against the DNA. TRBV21-1 is listed as a pseudogene. This CDR3 region has 14 residues. CDR3 sequence reads: CASYGGGMNEKLFF. Here the CDR3 DNA reads TGTGCCAGTTATGGAGGGGGCATGAACGAAAAACTGTTTTTT.

In this sample, this clone turned up a few times. The gene calls are TRBV28 and TRBJ2-3; a possible D gene is TRBD1 (5 bases). The CDR3 loop spans 15 amino acids. The V gene lost 4 bases and the J gene lost 3 bases, with 14 bases spanning the gap. Germline V gene data show CDR1 as MDHEN and CDR2 as SYDVKM. The CDR3 here is CASSWTTRLTDTQYF. The CDR3 coding sequence is TGTGCCAGCAGTTGGACAACAAGGTTAACAGATACGCAGTATTTT.

The V call is TRBV24-1, the J call TRBJ2-6, with D possibly matching TRBD1 (5 bases). V lost 5 bases and J lost 2, with 6 bases in between. CDR3 length equals 14 residues. The germline V gene has CDR1 KGHDR and CDR2 SFDVKD. As DNA, the CDR3 is TGTGCCACCAGTGGGGGCGCTGGGGCCAACGTCCTGACTTTC. As protein: CATSGGAGANVLTF.

The V and J genes are TRBV11-3 and TRBJ2-7; tentative D call: TRBD2 (6 bases). Germline V lookup: CDR1 SGHNT, CDR2 YENEEA. Trimming cost V 1 base and J 3 bases, with 10 bases left between them. CDR3 length equals 14 residues. CDR3 DNA sequence: TGTGCCAGCAGCTTAGGCCAGGGAGGCTACGAGCAGTACGTC. Translated: CASSLGQGGYEQYV.

Written as DNA, the CDR3 is TGTGCCAGCAGCTTACACACCAATAGCAATCAGCCCCAGCATTTT. This gives the protein CASSLHTNSNQPQHF. J is TRBJ1-5 and V is TRBV7-2; D gene ambiguous. Looked up from germline, CDR1 is SGHTA and CDR2 is FQGNSA. The germline V and J ends were trimmed by 2 bases and 0 bases, with 8 bases remaining between them. The CDR3 contains 15 residues.

The chain uses TRBV1 and TRBJ2-1; the tabulated D call, TRBD2, remains unverified against the DNA. TRBV1 is assigned pseudogene status. The CDR3 is 15 amino acids. The CDR3 loop reads CTSSQRPGTSEEQFF. CDR3 coding DNA: TGCACCAGCAGCCAACGGCCAGGGACTAGCGAAGAGCAGTTCTTC.